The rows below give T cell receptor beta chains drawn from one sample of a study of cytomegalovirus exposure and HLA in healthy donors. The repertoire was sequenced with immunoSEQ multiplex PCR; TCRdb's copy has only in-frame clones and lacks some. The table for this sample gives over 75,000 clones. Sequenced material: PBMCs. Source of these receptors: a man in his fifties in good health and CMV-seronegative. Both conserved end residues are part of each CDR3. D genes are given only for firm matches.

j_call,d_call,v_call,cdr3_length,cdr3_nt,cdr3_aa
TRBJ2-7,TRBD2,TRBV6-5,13,TGTGCCAGCAGTTACCTAGCGGGGGTTGAGCAGTACTTC,CASSYLAGVEQYF
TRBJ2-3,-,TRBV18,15,TGTGCCAGCTCCCCCAACCCAGCGGGCACAGATACGCAGTATTTT,CASSPNPAGTDTQYF
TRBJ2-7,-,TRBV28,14,TGTGCCAGCAATACATCCCCGGGAACCTACGAGCAGTACTTC,CASNTSPGTYEQYF
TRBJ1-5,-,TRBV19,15,TGTGCCAGTAGTCTTACCGCGGGCAGCAATCAGCCCCAGCATTTT,CASSLTAGSNQPQHF
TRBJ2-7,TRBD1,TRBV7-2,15,TGTGCCAGCAGCTTGGGACAGGGGGCTTTCTACGAGCAGTACTTC,CASSLGQGAFYEQYF
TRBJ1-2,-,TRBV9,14,TGTGCCAGCAGCCCCCGTCCAGCTAACTATGGCTACACCTTC,CASSPRPANYGYTF
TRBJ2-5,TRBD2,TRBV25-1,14,TGTGCCAGCTCGGGAGCGGGGGGCCAAGAGACCCAGTACTTC,CASSGAGGQETQYF
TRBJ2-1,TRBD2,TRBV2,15,TGTGCCAGCAGTGAAGCTGGCGGGGGGATAAATGAGCAGTTCTTC,CASSEAGGGINEQFF
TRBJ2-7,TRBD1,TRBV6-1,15,TGTGCCAGCAGCTATGGACAGGGGGCTGAATACGAGCAGTACTTC,CASSYGQGAEYEQYF
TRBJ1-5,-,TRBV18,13,TGTGCCAGCTCGCGGGGGGGGAATCAGCCCCAGCATTTT,CASSRGGNQPQHF